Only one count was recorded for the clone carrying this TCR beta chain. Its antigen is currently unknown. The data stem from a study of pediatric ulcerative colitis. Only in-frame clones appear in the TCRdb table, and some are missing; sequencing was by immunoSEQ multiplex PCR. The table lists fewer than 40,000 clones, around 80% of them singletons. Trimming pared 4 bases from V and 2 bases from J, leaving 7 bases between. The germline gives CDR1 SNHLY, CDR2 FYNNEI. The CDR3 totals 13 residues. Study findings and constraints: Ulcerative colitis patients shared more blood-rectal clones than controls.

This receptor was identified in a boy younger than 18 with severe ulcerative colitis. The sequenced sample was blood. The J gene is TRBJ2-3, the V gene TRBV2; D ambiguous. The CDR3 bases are TGTGCCAGCAGTGTCGGATTCACAGATACGCAGTATTTT. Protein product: CASSVGFTDTQYF.